The rows below give T cell receptor beta chains drawn from one sample of a study of chemoradiotherapy in HPV16-positive cancers. Assay used: immunoSEQ multiplex PCR; TCRdb lists only in-frame clones, some missing. The table lists 5,700 or so clones, 84% of them singletons. The sample here was tumor tissue, taken from a patient who underwent chemoradiotherapy. Receptors were obtained from a human donor with HPV-associated anogenital cancer. Both conserved end residues are part of each CDR3. D genes are given only for firm matches. Only some rows state a clone size, as once, few, many or a class for expanded clones.

clone_size	v_call	j_call	d_call	cdr3_aa	cdr3_nt
once	TRBV15	TRBJ1-5	TRBD1	CATSTGQGNQPQHF	TGTGCCACCAGCACCGGACAGGGAAATCAGCCCCAGCATTTT
NA	TRBV5-5	TRBJ1-4	NA	CASSLVGGNEKLFF	TGTGCCAGCAGCTTGGTGGGTGGGAATGAAAAACTGTTTTTT
medium-sized	TRBV19	TRBJ1-1	NA	CASRLGGQRNTEAFF	TGTGCCAGCCGCCTCGGGGGACAAAGGAACACTGAAGCTTTCTTT
NA	TRBV6-5	TRBJ2-4	TRBD1	CASRGSGQGQNIQYF	TGTGCCAGCAGAGGCTCCGGACAGGGGCAAAACATTCAGTACTTC
NA	TRBV4-2	TRBJ1-6	NA	CASSQVPSGGAGSPLHF	TGTGCCAGCAGCCAAGTACCCTCGGGGGGGGCTGGTTCACCCCTCCACTTT
NA	TRBV4-1	TRBJ1-1	NA	CASSQSRVDTEAFF	TGCGCCAGCAGCCAGTCGCGGGTTGACACTGAAGCTTTCTTT
NA	TRBV2	TRBJ2-7	NA	CASSETRTAYEQYF	TGTGCCAGCAGTGAAACCCGGACAGCCTACGAGCAGTACTTC
NA	TRBV5-6	TRBJ1-2	NA	CASSTLNRAGGYGYTF	TGTGCCAGCAGCACTCTGAACAGAGCAGGCGGCTATGGCTACACCTTC
few	TRBV6-5	TRBJ2-1	NA	CASSFAGTSHEQFF	TGTGCCAGCAGTTTTGCAGGAACCTCCCATGAGCAGTTCTTC
NA	TRBV11-2	TRBJ2-1	TRBD2	CASSLDAGAYNEQFF	TGTGCCAGCAGCTTAGACGCGGGGGCCTACAATGAGCAGTTCTTC
NA	TRBV7-9	TRBJ1-5	NA	CASSLMGPNQPQHF	TGTGCCAGCAGCTTGATGGGCCCAAATCAGCCCCAGCATTTT
few	TRBV27	TRBJ1-1	TRBD1	CASSLQGGTEAFF	TGTGCCAGCAGTTTACAGGGGGGCACTGAAGCTTTCTTT
NA	TRBV7-2	TRBJ2-7	TRBD1	CASRDTGTGGYEQYF	TGTGCCAGCAGGGATACCGGGACAGGGGGCTACGAGCAGTACTTC
NA	TRBV7-2	TRBJ2-3	NA	CASSLVVGTDTQYF	TGTGCCAGCAGCTTAGTAGTGGGCACAGATACGCAGTATTTT
NA	TRBV6-5	TRBJ1-2	TRBD1	CASSYSTGGGYGYTF	TGTGCCAGCAGTTACTCGACAGGGGGCGGATATGGCTACACCTTC
NA	TRBV4-3	TRBJ1-5	NA	CASSSAVSNQPQHF	TGCGCCAGCAGCTCGGCCGTTAGCAATCAGCCCCAGCATTTT
NA	TRBV6-1	TRBJ2-4	NA	CASSEALALAKNIQYF	TGTGCCAGCAGTGAAGCGTTAGCGCTGGCCAAAAACATTCAGTACTTC
NA	TRBV4-3	TRBJ2-1	TRBD1	CASSQSTGGHYNEQFF	TGCGCCAGCAGCCAGTCAACAGGGGGACACTACAATGAGCAGTTCTTC
few	TRBV13	TRBJ2-5	TRBD1	CASSLGQGYQETQYF	TGTGCCAGCAGCCTAGGACAGGGGTACCAAGAGACCCAGTACTTC
NA	TRBV28	TRBJ1-1	TRBD1	CASSTTGGTTEAFF	TGTGCCAGCAGTACGACAGGGGGGACAACTGAAGCTTTCTTT
NA	TRBV2	TRBJ1-3	NA	CASSQDRTGNTIYF	TGTGCCAGCAGTCAGGACAGAACTGGAAACACCATATATTTT
NA	TRBV6-6	TRBJ2-7	TRBD1	CASKRTGLYEQYF	TGTGCCAGCAAGAGGACAGGGCTTTACGAGCAGTACTTC
large	TRBV29-1	TRBJ2-1	NA	CSVTQNEQFF	TGCAGCGTTACCCAGAATGAGCAGTTCTTC
large	TRBV2	TRBJ1-4	NA	CASSEFGKLFF	TGTGCCAGCAGTGAATTTGGAAAACTGTTTTTT
NA	TRBV5-5	TRBJ2-3	TRBD1	CASSLVGTGADTQYF	TGTGCCAGCAGCTTGGTCGGGACAGGGGCAGATACGCAGTATTTT
NA	TRBV4-2	TRBJ1-5	NA	CASSQDAQIRTQHF	TGTGCCAGCAGCCAAGATGCTCAAATCAGGACCCAGCATTTT
NA	TRBV7-3	TRBJ1-1	TRBD1	CASSARPGTGYTEAFF	TGTGCCAGCAGCGCTCGCCCCGGGACAGGGTATACTGAAGCTTTCTTT
NA	TRBV19	TRBJ1-5	NA	CASSIRGAGNQPQHF	TGTGCCAGTAGTATCCGGGGGGCGGGCAATCAGCCCCAGCATTTT
NA	TRBV5-1	TRBJ2-1	NA	CASSSDGYNEQFF	TGCGCCAGCAGCTCCGACGGATACAATGAGCAGTTCTTC
NA	TRBV4-3	TRBJ1-5	NA	CASSQGRANQPQHF	TGCGCCAGCAGCCAAGGACGCGCCAATCAGCCCCAGCATTTT
NA	TRBV7-2	TRBJ1-2	NA	CASSFTPGQLNYGYTF	TGTGCCAGCAGCTTCACCCCGGGACAACTTAACTATGGCTACACCTTC
NA	TRBV21-1	TRBJ1-3	NA	CASSRDRPSGNTIYF	TGTGCCAGCAGTAGAGACAGGCCCTCTGGAAACACCATATATTTT
NA	TRBV5-6	TRBJ1-4	NA	CASSLRRGNEKLFF	TGTGCCAGCAGCCTGAGACGGGGGAATGAAAAACTGTTTTTT
NA	TRBV5-6	TRBJ2-5	NA	CASSLGREETQYF	TGTGCCAGCAGCTTGGGGAGGGAAGAGACCCAGTACTTC
large	TRBV18	TRBJ2-1	TRBD1	CASSLGQGVNNEQFF	TGTGCCAGCTCACTTGGACAGGGGGTGAACAATGAGCAGTTCTTC